Listed here is a single T cell receptor (beta chain). These data belong to a study of technical replicates of blood from a few donors. This table comes from immunoSEQ multiplex PCR, and its TCRdb copy is limited to in-frame clones, with some not included. The sample has more than 90,000 clones, nearly 96% seen once. The CDR3 spans 18 residues. Losses at the gene ends were 0 bases for V and 7 bases for J; bases not matched to a gene: 14. Germline loops: CDR1 LNHDA, CDR2 SQIVND (reference sequence). The sample was T cells isolated from PBMCs. This clonotype was sampled from a human donor in good health. The chain is built from TRBV19 and TRBJ2-3; TRBD2 matches at 9 bases. The chain's CDR3 is CASSIEVGGGAGLNTQYF. The CDR3 DNA reads as TGTGCCAGTAGTATAGAGGTCGGCGGGGGGGCCGGGTTAAATACGCAGTATTTT.